The 15 T cell receptor beta chains listed next were all sequenced from one sample in a study of tumor and adjacent non-tumor tissue in lung cancer. This sample's RNA came from whole unsorted tissue. A modified ARM-PCR protocol with three rounds of nested PCR amplified TCRbeta. One entry per CDR3 protein, called by TCRdb with MiXCR from the multiplex PCR reads. The sample yields roughly 220,000 distinct CDR3 sequences, roughly 70% seen once. Source material: lung tumor tissue. The receptors stem from a man between 60 and 75 years old with non-small cell lung cancer.

This chain links TRBV11-1 with TRBJ2-3; D unclear. Germline loops: CDR1 SGHAT, CDR2 FQDESV (reference sequence). Trimming removed 4 bases at V and 3 bases at J, with 14 bases between. The CDR3 spans 15 residues. CDR3 sequence (DNA): TGTGCCAGCAGCTCCCTAATCCTCAGGACAGATACGCAGTATTTT. Translation: CASSSLILRTDTQYF.

As regards this clonotype: It is likely a read error, because the conserved phenylalanine at the end of the CDR3 is missing. The chain has TRBV20-1 and TRBJ2-2; TRBD2 is a possible D gene (6 bases). Germline assignment: CDR1 DFQATT and CDR2 SNEGSKA (reference sequence). CDR3 length equals 17 residues. V lost 1 base and J lost 2, with 17 bases in between. The CDR3 loop reads CSARASGGGSNTGELFS. The CDR3 DNA follows: TGCAGTGCTAGAGCTTCAGGTGGAGGGAGCAACACCGGGGAGCTGTTTTCT.

Regarding this clonotype: One junction end disagrees with the germline gene, perhaps due to a read error. The gene calls are TRBV12-3 or TRBV12-4 and TRBJ1-1; unclear D gene. The CDR3 is 14 residues long. The CDR3 here is CACSLARTWTEAFF. In DNA, the CDR3 is TGTGCCTGCAGTTTAGCTAGGACGTGGACTGAAGCTTTCTTT.

With regard to this clonotype: As the CDR3 is not closed by the conserved phenylalanine or tryptophan, this likely results from a read error. V is TRBV11-2 and J is TRBJ2-6, with 7 bases lining up with TRBD1. CDR3 length: 19 amino acids. CDR1 is SGHAT, CDR2 FQNNGV, per germline. CDR3 sequence reads: CASSLVPKDRSSGPNVLTL. The CDR3 region has the DNA TGTGCCAGCAGCTTAGTTCCAAAGGACAGGTCCTCTGGGCCCAACGTCCTGACTTTG.

Regarding this clonotype: Just one base apart from a much larger clone, this may be a read error. V usage is TRBV4-3 and J usage is TRBJ1-1; no definite D call. Germline V gene data show CDR1 as LGHNA and CDR2 as YSLEER. The CDR3 contains 13 residues. This CDR3 reads CTSSQSPVTEAFF. CDR3 nucleotide sequence: TGCACCAGCAGCCAATCCCCGGTCACTGAAGCTTTCTTT.

For this clonotype: A much larger clonotype is one base distant, so this may be a read error. This chain links TRBV6-5 with TRBJ1-5; TRBD1 aligns across 9 bases. The CDR3 has 15 amino acids. Germline CDR1 MNHEY, CDR2 SVGAGI. V trimming: 6 bases; J trimming: 0 bases; junction bases outside the gene matches: 3. The CDR3 coding sequence is TGTGCCAGCAGACGGGACAGGGATAGCAATCAGCCCCAGCATTTT. As protein: CASRRDRDSNQPQHF.

The J gene is TRBJ2-3, the V gene TRBV12-3 or TRBV12-4; 7 bases are shared with TRBD2. This CDR3 contains 17 residues. With 3 bases clipped from V and 4 bases from J, the junction kept 13 bases outside the gene matches. The CDR3 nucleotides read TGTGCCAGCAGTTTGGGCGTCGTGCGGGAGTTTCCAGATACGCAGTATTTT. Protein product: CASSLGVVREFPDTQYF.

Remarks on this clonotype: A read error may explain this, as a much larger clone is one base away. The chain uses TRBV5-1 and TRBJ2-5; no clear D gene. CDR1 is SGHRS and CDR2 is YFSETQ in the germline V gene. This CDR3 region has 14 residues. Trimming cost V 0 bases and J 7 bases, with 13 bases left between them. In DNA, the CDR3 is TGCGCCAGCAGCTTGGGACCGACCGAAGTGACCCAGTACTTC. This encodes CASSLGPTEVTQYF.

This CDR3 reads CSDLSGGAAYNEQFF. The CDR3, as DNA: TGCAGCGACCTTAGCGGGGGGGCCGCCTACAATGAGCAGTTCTTC. V is TRBV29-1 and J is TRBJ2-1, with 11 bases aligning to TRBD2. The CDR3 is 15 amino acids. Germline CDR1 is SQVTM and CDR2 is ANQGSEA. V lost 7 bases, J lost 2 bases, and 7 bases stayed unmatched.

J is TRBJ1-2 and V is TRBV6-6; D is unresolved. Germline assignment: CDR1 MNHNY and CDR2 SVGAGI (reference sequence). The length of the CDR3 is 14 residues. V lost 9 bases, J lost 4 bases, and 18 bases lay in between. The CDR3: CASSQYTTGYGYTF. CDR3 DNA sequence: TGTGCCAGTAGTCAGTACACGACGGGCTATGGCTACACCTTC.

Remarks on this clonotype: A single base separates this from a much larger clone, so it may be a read error. The V call is TRBV4-2, the J call TRBJ2-7; a possible D gene is TRBD1 (5 bases). This CDR3 has 13 residues. The V gene's germline CDR1 is LGHNA and CDR2 YNFKEQ. This chain's CDR3 is CASSQDRGYDQYF. CDR3 sequence (DNA): TGTGCCAGCAGCCAAGATAGGGGTTACGACCAGTACTTC.

This clonotype was observed once. With a much larger clone just one base away, this may be a read error. The V and J genes are TRBV4-1 and TRBJ2-7, with no clear D. CDR1 and CDR2 from the germline V gene are MGHRA and YSYEKL. The CDR3 is 14 amino acids. Deletions cut 1 base from V and 11 bases from J, with 18 bases between. The CDR3 spells CASSQGKSLGREYF. The CDR3 DNA reads as TGCGCCAGCAGCCAAGGAAAAAGCCTTGGACGAGAGTACTTC.

On this clonotype itself: A much larger clone lies a single base off, so this may be a read error. The rearrangement links TRBV4-3 to TRBJ1-2; D unclear. CDR1 and CDR2 (germline): LGHNA, YSLEER. The CDR3 is 14 residues long. DNA for the CDR3: TGCGCCAGCATCCAAGAGACCATGAACTATGGCTACACCTTC. Translation: CASIQETMNYGYTF.

The sample holds one count of this clonotype. The genes are TRBV12-3 or TRBV12-4 and TRBJ2-5; 7 bases fit TRBD2. Trimming at V came to 9 bases and at J to 5 bases, leaving 15 bases not matched to a gene. This CDR3 has 15 residues. The DNA for the CDR3 is TGTGCCAGGAGTGTCTCTAGCGGAGCCGGGGAGACCCAGTACTTC. Its protein product is CARSVSSGAGETQYF.

The chain is built from TRBV28 and TRBJ2-3; a weak D match, TRBD1 (6 bases). The V and J ends lost 7 bases and 2 bases respectively, with 16 bases between them. The germline gives CDR1 MDHEN, CDR2 SYDVKM. The CDR3 length is 15 residues. CDR3 sequence: CASNPPTGPTDTQYF. For the CDR3, the DNA is TGTGCCAGCAATCCCCCGACAGGTCCCACAGATACGCAGTATTTT.